The present entry profiles one T cell receptor beta chain with its context. Its antigen is undetermined. Trimming removed 1 base at V and 4 bases at J, with 11 bases between. In germline, CDR1 is MGHRA, CDR2 YSYEKL. The CDR3 totals 14 residues. The data stem from a study of T cell responses to AZD1222 COVID-19 vaccine. Study-level results: At 160-218 and 743-854, vaccine-associated CD4 TCRs were dominant, and they spanned spike.

Clones were read by immunoSEQ multiplex PCR, and TCRdb kept only the in-frame ones, dropping some. This table holds approximately 150,000 clones, approximately 92% found once. This chain links TRBV4-1 with TRBJ2-7; D assignment may be TRBD1 or TRBD2 (5 bases each). The starting material was peripheral blood, obtained on day 0 of AZD1222 vaccination. The receptor comes from an adult in good health. The CDR3 DNA reads TGCGCCAGCAGCCAAGTACGGGGCGGGTACGAGCAGTACTTC. Translating gives CASSQVRGGYEQYF.